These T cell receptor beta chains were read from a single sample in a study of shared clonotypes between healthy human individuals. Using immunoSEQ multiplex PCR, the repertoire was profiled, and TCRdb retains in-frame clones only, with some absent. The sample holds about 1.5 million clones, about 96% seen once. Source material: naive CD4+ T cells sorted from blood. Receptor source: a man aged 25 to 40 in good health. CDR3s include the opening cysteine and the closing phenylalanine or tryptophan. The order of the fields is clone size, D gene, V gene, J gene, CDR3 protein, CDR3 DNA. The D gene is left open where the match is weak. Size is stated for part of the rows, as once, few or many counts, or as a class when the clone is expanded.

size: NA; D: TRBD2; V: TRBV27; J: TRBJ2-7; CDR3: CASSRSGASYEQYF; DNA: TGTGCCAGCAGTCGTAGCGGGGCTAGCTACGAGCAGTACTTC
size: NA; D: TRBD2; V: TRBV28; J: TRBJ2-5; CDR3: CASTEAGKGKTQYF; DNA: TGTGCCAGCACCGAAGCGGGAAAAGGGAAGACCCAGTACTTC
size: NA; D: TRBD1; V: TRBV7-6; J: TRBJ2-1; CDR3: CASSLAWFRQGYYNEQFF; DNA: TGTGCCAGCAGCTTAGCGTGGTTCCGACAGGGCTACTACAATGAGCAGTTCTTC
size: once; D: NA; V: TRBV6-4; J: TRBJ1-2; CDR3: CASSSSHRENGYTF; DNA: TGTGCCAGCAGTAGCTCCCACAGGGAGAATGGCTACACCTTC
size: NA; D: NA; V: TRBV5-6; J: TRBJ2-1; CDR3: CASSPAGVYNEQFF; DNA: TGTGCCAGCAGCCCTGCCGGGGTCTACAATGAGCAGTTCTTC
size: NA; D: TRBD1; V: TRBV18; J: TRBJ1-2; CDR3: CASSPGQGFDYGYTF; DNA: TGTGCCAGCTCACCAGGACAGGGATTCGACTATGGCTACACCTTC
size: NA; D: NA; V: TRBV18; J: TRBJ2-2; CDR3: CASSPQPTVTGELFF; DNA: TGTGCCAGCTCACCTCAACCTACCGTTACCGGGGAGCTGTTTTTT
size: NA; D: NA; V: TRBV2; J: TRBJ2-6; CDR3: CASSRDQINSGANVLTF; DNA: TGTGCCAGCAGCCGGGACCAGATTAACTCTGGGGCCAACGTCCTGACTTTC
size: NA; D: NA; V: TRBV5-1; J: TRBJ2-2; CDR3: CASSLLWGTGELFF; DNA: TGCGCCAGCAGCTTGTTATGGGGAACCGGGGAGCTGTTTTTT
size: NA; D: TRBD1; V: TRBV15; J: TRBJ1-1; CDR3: CATSGDRWANTEAFF; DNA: TGTGCCACCAGCGGGGACAGGTGGGCGAACACTGAAGCTTTCTTT
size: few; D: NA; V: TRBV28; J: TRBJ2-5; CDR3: CASSSQRETQYF; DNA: TGTGCCAGCAGTTCTCAGCGCGAGACCCAGTACTTC
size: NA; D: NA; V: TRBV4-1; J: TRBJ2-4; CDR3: CASSFSPAKNIQYF; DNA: TGCGCCAGCAGCTTCAGCCCAGCCAAAAACATTCAGTACTTC
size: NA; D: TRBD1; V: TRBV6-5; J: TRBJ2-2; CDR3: CASSPGTGVTGELFF; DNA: TGTGCCAGCAGCCCCGGGACAGGGGTCACCGGGGAGCTGTTTTTT
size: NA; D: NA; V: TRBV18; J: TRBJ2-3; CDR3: CASSPKTVGRTSTDTQYF; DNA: TGTGCCAGCTCACCCAAAACAGTCGGCAGAACTAGCACAGATACGCAGTATTTT
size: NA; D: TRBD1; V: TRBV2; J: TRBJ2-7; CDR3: CASSRDRGRYEQYF; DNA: TGTGCCAGCAGTCGAGACAGGGGGCGATACGAGCAGTACTTC
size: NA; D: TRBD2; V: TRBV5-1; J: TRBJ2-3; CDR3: CASSLSVAGVHHTDTQYF; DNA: TGCGCCAGCAGCTTGTCGGTAGCGGGAGTGCATCACACAGATACGCAGTATTTT
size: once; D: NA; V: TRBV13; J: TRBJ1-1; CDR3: CASSLGGPNTEAFF; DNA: TGTGCCAGCAGCTTGGGAGGGCCGAACACTGAAGCTTTCTTT
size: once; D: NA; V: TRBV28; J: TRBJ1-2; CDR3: CASSKGLNYGYTF; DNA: TGTGCCAGCAGCAAGGGCCTAAACTATGGCTACACCTTC
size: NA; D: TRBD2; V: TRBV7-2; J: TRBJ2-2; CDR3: CASSLGGLAGGTGELFF; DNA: TGTGCCAGCAGCTTAGGGGGACTAGCGGGAGGTACCGGGGAGCTGTTTTTT
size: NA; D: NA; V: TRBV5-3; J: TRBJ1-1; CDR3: CARSPGGENTEAFF; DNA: TGTGCCAGAAGCCCCGGAGGAGAGAACACTGAAGCTTTCTTT
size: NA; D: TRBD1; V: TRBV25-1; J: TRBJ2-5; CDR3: CASSEGQGKETQYF; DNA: TGTGCCAGCAGTGAAGGACAGGGCAAAGAGACCCAGTACTTC
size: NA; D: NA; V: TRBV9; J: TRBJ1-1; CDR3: CASSVAMTNTEAFF; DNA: TGTGCCAGCAGCGTAGCTATGACGAACACTGAAGCTTTCTTT
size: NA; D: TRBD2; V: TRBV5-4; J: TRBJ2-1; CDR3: CASLSGSEQFF; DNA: TGTGCCAGCTTGAGCGGGAGTGAGCAGTTCTTC
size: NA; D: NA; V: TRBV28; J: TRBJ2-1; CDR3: CASSLFSFQFF; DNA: TGTGCCAGCAGTTTGTTCAGCTTCCAGTTCTTC
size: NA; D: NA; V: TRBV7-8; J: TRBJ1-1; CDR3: CASTQAMNTEAFF; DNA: TGTGCCAGCACCCAAGCGATGAACACTGAAGCTTTCTTT
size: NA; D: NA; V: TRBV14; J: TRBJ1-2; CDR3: CASSQDPRETKYGYTF; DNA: TGTGCCAGCAGCCAAGATCCGCGGGAAACCAAATATGGCTACACCTTC
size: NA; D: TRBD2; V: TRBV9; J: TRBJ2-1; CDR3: CASSERLALYNEQFF; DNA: TGTGCCAGCAGCGAAAGACTAGCACTTTACAATGAGCAGTTCTTC
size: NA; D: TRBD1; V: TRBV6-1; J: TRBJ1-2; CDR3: CASRAGTDLSGYTF; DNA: TGTGCCAGCAGGGCGGGGACAGATCTATCCGGCTACACCTTC
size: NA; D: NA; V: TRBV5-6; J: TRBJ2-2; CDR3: CASSPRPGNTGELFF; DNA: TGTGCCAGCAGCCCGAGGCCTGGAAACACCGGGGAGCTGTTTTTT
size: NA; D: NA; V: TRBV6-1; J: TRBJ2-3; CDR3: CASSGLGVGTDTQYF; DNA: TGTGCCAGCAGTGGGTTGGGGGTAGGGACAGATACGCAGTATTTT
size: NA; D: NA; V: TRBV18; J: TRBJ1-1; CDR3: CASSPRGEQLEAFF; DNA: TGTGCCAGCTCACCTCGTGGGGAGCAACTTGAAGCTTTCTTT
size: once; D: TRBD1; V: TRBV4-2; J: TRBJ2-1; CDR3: CASSQKGEAGGYVNEQFF; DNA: TGTGCCAGCAGCCAAAAAGGAGAGGCAGGGGGCTACGTCAATGAGCAGTTCTTC
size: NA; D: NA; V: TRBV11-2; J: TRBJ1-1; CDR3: CASSARLGNTEAFF; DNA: TGTGCCAGCAGCGCGCGGCTGGGGAACACTGAAGCTTTCTTT
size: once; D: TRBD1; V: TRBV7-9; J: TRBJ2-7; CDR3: CASSLAQGHVTGEQYF; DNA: TGTGCCAGCAGCTTAGCACAGGGGCACGTTACGGGCGAGCAGTACTTC
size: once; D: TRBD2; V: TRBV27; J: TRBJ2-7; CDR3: CASSLRRLADEQYF; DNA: TGTGCCAGCAGTTTACGGCGACTAGCGGACGAGCAGTACTTC
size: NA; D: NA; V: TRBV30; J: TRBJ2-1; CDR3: CAWSGVYEQFF; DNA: TGTGCCTGGAGTGGTGTTTATGAGCAGTTCTTC
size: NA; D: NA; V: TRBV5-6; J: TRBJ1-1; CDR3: CASSPGWDTEAFF; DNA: TGTGCCAGCAGCCCAGGCTGGGACACTGAAGCTTTCTTT
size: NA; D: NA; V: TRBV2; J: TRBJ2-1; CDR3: CASSVGGQYNEQFF; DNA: TGTGCCAGCAGTGTTGGGGGGCAATACAATGAGCAGTTCTTC
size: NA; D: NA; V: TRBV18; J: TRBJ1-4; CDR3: CASSPPANEKLFF; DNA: TGTGCCAGCTCACCACCTGCTAATGAAAAACTGTTTTTT
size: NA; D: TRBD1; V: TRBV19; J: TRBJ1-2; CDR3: CAATGVEGYTF; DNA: TGTGCCGCGACAGGGGTGGAGGGCTACACCTTC
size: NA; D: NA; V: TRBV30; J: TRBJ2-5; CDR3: CASSQATETQYF; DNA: TGTGCCTCCTCTCAGGCGACCGAGACCCAGTACTTC
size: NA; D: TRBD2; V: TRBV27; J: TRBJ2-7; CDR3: CASSLSREGRTYEQYF; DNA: TGTGCCAGCAGTCTCAGTCGGGAGGGCCGAACCTACGAGCAGTACTTC
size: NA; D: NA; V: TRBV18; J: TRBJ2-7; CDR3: CASSPLPGQGTSGTYEQYF; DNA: TGTGCCAGCTCACCCCTACCGGGACAGGGAACTAGCGGTACCTACGAGCAGTACTTC
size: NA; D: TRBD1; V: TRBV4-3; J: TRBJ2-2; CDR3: CASSQDLEFGPGGFPGELFF; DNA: TGCGCCAGCAGCCAAGATTTAGAGTTTGGGCCAGGGGGTTTCCCCGGGGAGCTGTTTTTT
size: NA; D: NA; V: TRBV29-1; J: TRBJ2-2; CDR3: CSVQRGAGTGELFF; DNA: TGCAGCGTGCAAAGGGGGGCAGGGACCGGGGAGCTGTTTTTT
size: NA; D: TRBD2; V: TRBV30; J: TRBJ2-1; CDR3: CAWRTIGGSVRDEQFF; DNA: TGTGCCTGGAGGACGATCGGCGGGAGTGTGAGAGATGAGCAGTTCTTC
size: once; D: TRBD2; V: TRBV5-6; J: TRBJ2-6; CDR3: CASSFKTSGRGPGANVLTF; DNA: TGTGCCAGCAGCTTCAAAACTAGCGGGAGGGGCCCTGGGGCCAACGTCCTGACTTTC
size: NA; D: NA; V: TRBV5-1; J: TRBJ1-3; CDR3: CASSPTGYAPGNTIYF; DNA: TGCGCCAGCAGCCCCACAGGATACGCGCCTGGAAACACCATATATTTT
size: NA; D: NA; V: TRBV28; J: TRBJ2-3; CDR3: CASSMRDTQYF; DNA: TGTGCCAGCAGTATGAGAGATACGCAGTATTTT
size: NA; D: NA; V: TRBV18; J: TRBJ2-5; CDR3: CASSPARTIQETQYF; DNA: TGTGCCAGCTCACCAGCCCGGACCATCCAAGAGACCCAGTACTTC
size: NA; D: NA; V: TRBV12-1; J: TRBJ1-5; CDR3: CASSFVRGGGNQPQHF; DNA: TGTGCCAGCAGCTTTGTTCGGGGCGGGGGCAATCAGCCCCAGCATTTT
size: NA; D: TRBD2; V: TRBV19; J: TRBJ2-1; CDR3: CASSRLGGGNIEQFF; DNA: TGTGCCAGTAGTAGACTCGGGGGAGGGAACATTGAGCAGTTCTTC
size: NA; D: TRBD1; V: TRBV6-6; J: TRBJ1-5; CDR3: CASSYNRDRGNQPQHF; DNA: TGTGCCAGCAGTTACAACCGGGACAGGGGAAATCAGCCCCAGCATTTT
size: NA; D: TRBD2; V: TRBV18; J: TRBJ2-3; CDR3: CASSLLAGSSDTQYF; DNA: TGTGCCAGCTCCCTGCTAGCGGGATCGTCCGATACGCAGTATTTT
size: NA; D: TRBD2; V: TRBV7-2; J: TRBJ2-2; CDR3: CASRTSGTTGELFF; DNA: TGTGCCAGTCGGACTAGCGGAACCACCGGGGAGCTGTTTTTT